Here is one T cell receptor (beta chain) with its context. No patient escaped relapse after autologous stem cell transplantation, and brentuximab vedotin exposure varied. The CDR3 spans 12 residues. Germline V gene data show CDR1 as MRHNA and CDR2 as SNTAGT. The germline V and J ends were trimmed by 6 bases and 3 bases, with 7 bases remaining between them. The sample comes from a study of PD-1 blockade in classical Hodgkin lymphoma. The repertoire was sequenced with immunoSEQ multiplex PCR; TCRdb's copy has only in-frame clones and lacks some. Of tens of thousands of clones in the sample, over 80% are singletons; the top ten hold 20% to 25%.

The receptor's source is a human donor with classical Hodgkin lymphoma. This material consisted of peripheral blood mononuclear cells (PBMCs), taken before the second cycle of nivolumab. This chain uses TRBV6-4 with TRBJ2-3; no firm D call. CDR3: CASSLDTDTQYF. The CDR3 DNA sequence: TGTGCCAGCAGCCTAGATACAGATACGCAGTATTTT.